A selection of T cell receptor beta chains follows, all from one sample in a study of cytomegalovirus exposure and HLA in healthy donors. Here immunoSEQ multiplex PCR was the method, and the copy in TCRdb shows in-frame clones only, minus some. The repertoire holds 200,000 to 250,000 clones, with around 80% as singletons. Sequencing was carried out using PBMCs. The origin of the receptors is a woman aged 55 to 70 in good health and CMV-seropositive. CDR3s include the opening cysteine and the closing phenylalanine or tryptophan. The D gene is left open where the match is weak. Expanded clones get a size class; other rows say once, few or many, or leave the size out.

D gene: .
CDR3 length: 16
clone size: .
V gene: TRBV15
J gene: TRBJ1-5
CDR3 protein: CATSRRPAGSNQPQHF
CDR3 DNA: TGTGCCACCAGCAGACGACCCGCAGGGAGCAATCAGCCCCAGCATTTT

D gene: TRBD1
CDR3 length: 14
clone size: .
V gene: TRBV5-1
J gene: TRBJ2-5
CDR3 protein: CASSPGTGGETQYF
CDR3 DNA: TGCGCCAGCAGCCCCGGGACAGGGGGGGAGACCCAGTACTTC

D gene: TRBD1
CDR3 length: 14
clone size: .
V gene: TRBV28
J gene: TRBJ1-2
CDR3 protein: CASSLAQGAWGYTF
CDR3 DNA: TGTGCCAGCAGTTTGGCTCAGGGGGCCTGGGGCTACACCTTC

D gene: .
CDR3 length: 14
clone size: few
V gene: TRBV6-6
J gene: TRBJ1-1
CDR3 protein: CASSGWTGGAEAFF
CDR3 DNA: TGTGCCAGCAGTGGCTGGACCGGGGGGGCTGAAGCTTTCTTT

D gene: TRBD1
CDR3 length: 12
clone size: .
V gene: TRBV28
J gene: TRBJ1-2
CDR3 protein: CASTLQGAFYTF
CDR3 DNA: TGTGCCAGCACCCTCCAGGGGGCGTTCTACACCTTC

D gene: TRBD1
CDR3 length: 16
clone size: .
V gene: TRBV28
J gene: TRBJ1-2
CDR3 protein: CASSHGQGPGGGGYTF
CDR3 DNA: TGTGCCAGCAGTCACGGACAGGGGCCCGGGGGCGGCGGCTACACCTTC

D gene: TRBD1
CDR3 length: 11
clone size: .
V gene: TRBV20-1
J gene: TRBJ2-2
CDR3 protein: CGTGGTGELFF
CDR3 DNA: TGCGGGACAGGGGGGACCGGGGAGCTGTTTTTT

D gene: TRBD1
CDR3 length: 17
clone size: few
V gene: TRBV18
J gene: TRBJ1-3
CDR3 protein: CASSTQGATMTGNTIYF
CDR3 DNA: TGTGCCAGCTCAACGCAGGGGGCTACTATGACGGGAAACACCATATATTTT

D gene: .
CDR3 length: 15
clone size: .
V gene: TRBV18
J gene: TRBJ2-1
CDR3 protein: CASSPRGSSYNEQFF
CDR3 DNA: TGTGCCAGCTCACCCAGAGGGAGCTCCTACAATGAGCAGTTCTTC

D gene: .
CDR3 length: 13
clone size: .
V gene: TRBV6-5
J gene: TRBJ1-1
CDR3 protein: CASTLDFGTEAFF
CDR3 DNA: TGTGCCAGCACCCTGGACTTCGGCACTGAAGCTTTCTTT

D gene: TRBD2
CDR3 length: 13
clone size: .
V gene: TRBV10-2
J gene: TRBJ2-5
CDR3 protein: CASRVAGEETQYF
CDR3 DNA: TGCGCCAGCAGGGTAGCGGGAGAAGAGACCCAGTACTTC

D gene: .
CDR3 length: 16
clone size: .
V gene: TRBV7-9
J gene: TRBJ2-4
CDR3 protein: CSSSPRKELAKNIQYF
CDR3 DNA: TGTTCCAGCAGCCCCCGTAAAGAACTAGCCAAAAACATTCAGTACTTC

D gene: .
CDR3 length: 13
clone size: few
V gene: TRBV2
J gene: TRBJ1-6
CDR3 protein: CASRGQYNSPLHF
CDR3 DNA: TGTGCCAGCAGAGGACAGTATAATTCACCCCTCCACTTT

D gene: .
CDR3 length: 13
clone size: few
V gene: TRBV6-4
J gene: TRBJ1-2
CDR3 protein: CASSGTGNYGYTF
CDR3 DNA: TGTGCCAGCAGTGGGACGGGGAACTATGGCTACACCTTC

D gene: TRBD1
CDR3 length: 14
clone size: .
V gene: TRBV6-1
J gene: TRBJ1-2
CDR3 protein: CASGQVISNYGYTF
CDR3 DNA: TGTGCCAGCGGACAGGTGATTTCTAACTATGGCTACACCTTC

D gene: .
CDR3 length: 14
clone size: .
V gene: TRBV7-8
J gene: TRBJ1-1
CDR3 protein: CAGSLVFEGTEAFF
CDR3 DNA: TGTGCCGGCAGCTTAGTTTTTGAGGGAACTGAAGCTTTCTTT

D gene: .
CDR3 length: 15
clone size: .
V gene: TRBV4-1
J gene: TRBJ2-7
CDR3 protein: CASSQDPGVLYEQYF
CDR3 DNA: TGCGCCAGCAGCCAAGACCCGGGGGTCCTCTACGAGCAGTACTTC

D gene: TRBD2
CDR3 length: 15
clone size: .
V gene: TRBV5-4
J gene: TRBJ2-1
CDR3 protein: CASLAGTSAYNEQFF
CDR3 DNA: TGTGCCAGCCTAGCCGGGACTAGCGCGTACAATGAGCAGTTCTTC

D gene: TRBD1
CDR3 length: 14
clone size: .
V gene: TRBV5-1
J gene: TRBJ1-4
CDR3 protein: CASSLRTGNEKLFF
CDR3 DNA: TGCGCCAGCAGCTTGAGGACAGGGAATGAAAAACTGTTTTTT

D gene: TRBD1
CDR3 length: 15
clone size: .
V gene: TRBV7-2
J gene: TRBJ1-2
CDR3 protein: CASRYPGTGRDGYTF
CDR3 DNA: TGTGCCAGCAGGTATCCCGGGACAGGGCGAGATGGCTACACCTTC

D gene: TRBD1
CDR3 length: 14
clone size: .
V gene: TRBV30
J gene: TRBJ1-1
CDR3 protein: CAWSLTGGYTEAFF
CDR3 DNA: TGTGCCTGGAGTCTCACAGGGGGTTACACTGAAGCTTTCTTT

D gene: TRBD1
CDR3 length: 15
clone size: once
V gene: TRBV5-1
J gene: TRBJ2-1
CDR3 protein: CASSLWTGAYNEQFF
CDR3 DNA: TGCGCCAGCAGCTTATGGACAGGGGCCTACAATGAGCAGTTCTTC

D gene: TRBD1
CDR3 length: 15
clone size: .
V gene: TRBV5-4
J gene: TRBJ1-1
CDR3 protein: CASSSPGTGDTEAFF
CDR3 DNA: TGTGCCAGCAGCTCCCCCGGGACAGGGGACACTGAAGCTTTCTTT

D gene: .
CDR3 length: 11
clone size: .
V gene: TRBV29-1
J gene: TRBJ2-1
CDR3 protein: CSVVENNEQFF
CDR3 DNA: TGCAGCGTTGTTGAGAACAATGAGCAGTTCTTC

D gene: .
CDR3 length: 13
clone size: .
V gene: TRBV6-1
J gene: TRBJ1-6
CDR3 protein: CASSVDRNSPLHF
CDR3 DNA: TGTGCCAGCAGTGTCGACAGGAATTCACCCCTCCACTTT

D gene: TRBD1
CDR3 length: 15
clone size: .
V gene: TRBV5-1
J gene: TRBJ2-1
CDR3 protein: CASRRQGSSYNEQFF
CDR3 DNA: TGCGCCAGCAGGCGACAGGGGAGCTCCTACAATGAGCAGTTCTTC

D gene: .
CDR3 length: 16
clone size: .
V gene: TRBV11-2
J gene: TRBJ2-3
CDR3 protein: CASSSPQGWVADTQYF
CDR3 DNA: TGTGCCAGCAGCTCGCCCCAGGGGTGGGTTGCAGATACGCAGTATTTT

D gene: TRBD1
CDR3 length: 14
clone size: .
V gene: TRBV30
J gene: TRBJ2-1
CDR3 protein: CAWNRGTGWNEQFF
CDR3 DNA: TGTGCCTGGAATCGCGGGACAGGGTGGAATGAGCAGTTCTTC

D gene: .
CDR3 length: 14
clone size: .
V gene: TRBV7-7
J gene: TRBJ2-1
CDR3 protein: CASSLRGSANEQFF
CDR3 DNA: TGTGCCAGCAGCTTAAGGGGCTCGGCCAATGAGCAGTTCTTC

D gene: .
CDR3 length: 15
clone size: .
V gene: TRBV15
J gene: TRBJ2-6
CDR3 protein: CATSWRTSGANVLTF
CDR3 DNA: TGTGCCACCAGCTGGAGGACCTCTGGGGCCAACGTCCTGACTTTC

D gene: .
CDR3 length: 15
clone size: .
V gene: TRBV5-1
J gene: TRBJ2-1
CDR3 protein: CASSFEGGPYNEQFF
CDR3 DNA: TGCGCCAGCAGCTTCGAGGGAGGCCCCTACAATGAGCAGTTCTTC

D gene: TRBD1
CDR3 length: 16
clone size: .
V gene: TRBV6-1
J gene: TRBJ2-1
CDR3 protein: CASSEPGRQGRNEQFF
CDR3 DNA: TGTGCCAGCAGTGAACCCGGTAGACAGGGCCGGAATGAGCAGTTCTTC

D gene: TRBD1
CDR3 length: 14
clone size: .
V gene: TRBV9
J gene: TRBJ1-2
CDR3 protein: CASSGQGAGYGYTF
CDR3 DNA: TGTGCCAGCAGCGGACAGGGGGCCGGCTATGGCTACACCTTC

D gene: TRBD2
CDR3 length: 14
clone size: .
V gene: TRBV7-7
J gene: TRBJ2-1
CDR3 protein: CASSPSGRQDEQFF
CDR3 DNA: TGTGCCAGCAGCCCTAGCGGGAGACAGGATGAGCAGTTCTTC

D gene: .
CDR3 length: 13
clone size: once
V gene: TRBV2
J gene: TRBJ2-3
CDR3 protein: CASSRESTDTQYF
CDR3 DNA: TGTGCCAGCAGCCGCGAAAGCACAGATACGCAGTATTTT

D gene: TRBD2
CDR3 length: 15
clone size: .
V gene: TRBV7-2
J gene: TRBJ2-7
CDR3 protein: CASRNFSGGAYEQYF
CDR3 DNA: TGTGCCAGCAGGAATTTTAGCGGGGGGGCCTACGAGCAGTACTTC

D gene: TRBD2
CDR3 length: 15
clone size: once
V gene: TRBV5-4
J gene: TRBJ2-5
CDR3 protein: CASSPQREGGETQYF
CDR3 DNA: TGTGCCAGCAGCCCACAGCGGGAGGGTGGAGAGACCCAGTACTTC

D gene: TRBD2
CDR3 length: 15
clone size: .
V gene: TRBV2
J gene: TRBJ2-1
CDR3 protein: CASNEGTTSGREQFF
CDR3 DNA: TGTGCCAGCAACGAGGGGACTACCTCGGGCCGTGAGCAGTTCTTC

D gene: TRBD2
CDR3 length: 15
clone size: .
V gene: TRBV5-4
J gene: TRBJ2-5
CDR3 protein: CASSAASGRRETQYF
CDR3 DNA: TGTGCCAGCAGCGCAGCTAGCGGGAGGAGAGAGACCCAGTACTTC

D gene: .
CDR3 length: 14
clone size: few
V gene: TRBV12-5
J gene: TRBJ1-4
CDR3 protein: CASGLAGGNQKLFF
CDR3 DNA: TGTGCTAGTGGTTTGGCTGGCGGCAATCAAAAACTGTTTTTT

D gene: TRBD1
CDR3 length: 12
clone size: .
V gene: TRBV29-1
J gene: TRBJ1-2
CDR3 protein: CSVEKGQDGYTF
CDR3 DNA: TGCAGCGTTGAAAAGGGACAGGATGGCTACACCTTC

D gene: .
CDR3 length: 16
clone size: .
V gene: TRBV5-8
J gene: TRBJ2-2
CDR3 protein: CASSLSRTSYAGELFF
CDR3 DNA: TGTGCCAGCAGCTTGTCTCGAACTAGCTATGCCGGGGAGCTGTTTTTT

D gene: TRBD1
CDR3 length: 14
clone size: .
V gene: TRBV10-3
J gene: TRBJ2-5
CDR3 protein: CAISAGTGEETQYF
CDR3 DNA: TGTGCCATCAGTGCGGGAACAGGGGAAGAGACCCAGTACTTC

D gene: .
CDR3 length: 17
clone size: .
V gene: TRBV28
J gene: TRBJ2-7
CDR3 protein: CASSSLTNRVRPYEQYF
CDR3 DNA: TGTGCCAGCAGTTCATTAACGAACAGGGTCCGACCCTACGAGCAGTACTTC

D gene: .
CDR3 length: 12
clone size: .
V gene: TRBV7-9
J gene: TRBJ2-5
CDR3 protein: CASSRVGETQYF
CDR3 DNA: TGTGCCAGTTCGAGGGTGGGGGAGACCCAGTACTTC

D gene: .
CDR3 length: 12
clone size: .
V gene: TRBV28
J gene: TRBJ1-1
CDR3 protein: CASSRWATEAFF
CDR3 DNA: TGTGCCAGCAGCCGATGGGCCACTGAAGCTTTCTTT

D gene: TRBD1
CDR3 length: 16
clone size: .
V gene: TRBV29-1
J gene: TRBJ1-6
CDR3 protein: CSVEGGQRILNSPLHF
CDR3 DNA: TGCAGCGTTGAGGGGGGACAGAGAATCCTTAATTCACCCCTCCACTTT

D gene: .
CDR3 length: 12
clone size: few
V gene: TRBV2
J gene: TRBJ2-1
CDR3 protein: CGTAPTYNEQFF
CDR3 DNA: TGTGGTACAGCCCCCACCTACAATGAGCAGTTCTTC

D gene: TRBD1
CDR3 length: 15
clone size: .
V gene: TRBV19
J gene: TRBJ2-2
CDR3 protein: CASSSTTGGSGELFF
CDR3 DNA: TGTGCCAGTAGTTCGACGACAGGGGGCTCAGGGGAGCTGTTTTTT

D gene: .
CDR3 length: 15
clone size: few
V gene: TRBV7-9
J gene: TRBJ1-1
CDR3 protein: CASSFGGGIDTEAFF
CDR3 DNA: TGTGCCAGCAGCTTTGGGGGAGGGATCGACACTGAAGCTTTCTTT